This T cell receptor beta chain is drawn from a study of blood T cell repertoires in COVID-19 (TCRdb year 2020). Concerning the study at large: Samples from collaborators originated in the United States, Italy and Spain and spanned both the acute and convalescent phases of COVID-19. The material from the prospective study consisted of cDNA or gDNA derived from T cells, B-cell-depleted T cells, or PBMCs. Subjects who had been exposed to COVID-19, were actively infected with it, or had recovered from it provided the deeply sampled blood TCRbeta repertoires that made up the dataset. The repertoires were released in a freely available public database intended as a resource for research on the immune response to SARS-CoV-2. The samples were drawn from the first 160 participants of the ongoing ImmuneRACE study and from some 1,300 subjects provided by 6 global collaborators. Sample metadata almost always included a de-identified subject ID, COVID-19 status, age in years and sex. Where HLA class I and class II types were available, the types were taken from metadata supplied by the sample provider, not from assay-based typing.

TCRbeta CDR3 regions were amplified from genomic DNA using the immunoSEQ Assay, a bias-controlled multiplex PCR. Regarding the original processing steps: Nucleated cell counts per sample were estimated from amplification of reference gene primers within the assay. To quantify the absolute abundance of each unique TCRbeta CDR3 rearrangement, sequence reads were collapsed and filtered. For each sample, productive Simpson clonality was calculated as the square root of Simpson's diversity index across productive rearrangements. Here the immuneACCESS table is served through TCRdb, limited to in-frame sequences with V and J called. Missing clones are a known gap in these copies; in checked studies unresolved V genes cover under half, and the rest lacks a known reason. The V and J calls and clone size were taken over from that table, and D and trimming were inferred from the DNA. The sample data list about 45,000 clones, and nearly 85% of these were observed just once. Roughly 8.2% of the sample rests with the top ten.

As concerns this clone: Its cognate antigen has yet to be identified. The record has no base qualities; no much larger clone is one base away.

The full study reports these points: How much clinical and demographic metadata was included differed by source and by participant, and the metadata was provided uncurated.

Each collaborating institution followed its own protocols to collect whole blood in K2EDTA tubes. Collaborator samples were shipped for TCRbeta analysis as frozen whole blood, isolated PBMCs, or DNA extracted from either sample type. Trimming removed 3 bases from V and 6 bases from J, leaving 13 bases between the germline ends. The germline V gene gives CDR1 as SGDLS and CDR2 as YYNGEE. Spanning cysteine to phenylalanine, the CDR3 consists of 13 amino acids. CDR3 DNA only is kept here, 39 bases in frame from base 1. The receptor comes from an elderly man in a cohort sampled during active COVID-19. This sequence uses TRBV9 and TRBJ2-7, with a weak D call of TRBD2 (7 bases match). The source material was peripheral blood. The nucleotides read TGTGCCAGCAGCGGCTCGGGGGGCGTCGAGCAGTACTTC. This codes for CASSGSGGVEQYF. The entire variable domain, with the stretches around the CDR3 drawn from the reference TRBV9 and TRBJ2-7 proteins, is DSGVTQTPKHLITATGQRVTLRCSPRSGDLSVYWYQQSLDQGLQFLIQYYNGEERAKGNILERFSAQQFPDLHSELNLSSLELGDSALYFCASSGSGGVEQYFGPGTRLTVT.